These T cell receptor beta chains were read from a single sample in a study of neoadjuvant anti-PD-1 for oral cavity cancer. Sequencing was performed with immunoSEQ multiplex PCR; in TCRdb, only in-frame clones are kept and a portion is missing. In the table there are 11,000 to 15,000 clones, approximately 70% of which are singletons. This specimen was PBMCs, taken before nivolumab (anti-PD-1) treatment. The receptors stem from a person between 35 and 79 years old with oral cavity squamous cell carcinoma. Each CDR3 is given with its conserved first and last residue. The D gene is left open where the match is weak. The size field is filled for only some rows; it gives once, few, many or a size class.

J | D | V | size | DNA | CDR3
TRBJ1-2 | TRBD1 | TRBV5-1 | NA | TGCGCCAGCAGCGACAGGGCAAAAGATGGCTACACCTTC | CASSDRAKDGYTF
TRBJ2-5 | NA | TRBV5-8 | NA | TGTGCCAGCAGCTTGTGGTCTCGGCCCCAAGAGACCCAGTACTTC | CASSLWSRPQETQYF
TRBJ1-1 | TRBD1 | TRBV7-9 | few | TGTGCCAGCAGCTTCCCGGCGGACAGGCCGAGCAACACTGAAGCTTTCTTT | CASSFPADRPSNTEAFF
TRBJ2-7 | NA | TRBV20-1 | NA | TGCAGTGGACTTTACTCCTACGAGCAGTACTTC | CSGLYSYEQYF
TRBJ1-2 | NA | TRBV7-3 | few | TGTGCCAGCAGCACAACAGGGAGAGGTGGCTACACCTTC | CASSTTGRGGYTF
TRBJ1-5 | NA | TRBV2 | NA | TGTGCCAGCAGCCCGGGACATCCTTTTAATCAGCCCCAGCATTTT | CASSPGHPFNQPQHF
TRBJ2-2 | NA | TRBV7-9 | NA | TGTGCCAGCACCAGAAGGGGGAGCACCGGGGAGCTGTTTTTT | CASTRRGSTGELFF
TRBJ2-6 | TRBD1 | TRBV10-2 | NA | TGCGCCAGCAGTTATACAGGGGTCTCTGGGGCCAACGTCCTGACTTTC | CASSYTGVSGANVLTF
TRBJ1-2 | NA | TRBV4-1 | NA | TGCGCCAGCAGCCAAGAGGAGGGGCGGGGGAACTATGGCTACACCTTC | CASSQEEGRGNYGYTF
TRBJ2-1 | NA | TRBV6-4 | NA | TGTGCCAGCAGTGACGAGCGGTACAATGAGCAGTTCTTC | CASSDERYNEQFF
TRBJ1-2 | NA | TRBV30 | NA | TGTGCCTGGAGCCCCCAAGGGGTTGGCTACACCTTC | CAWSPQGVGYTF
TRBJ2-3 | TRBD2 | TRBV29-1 | NA | TGCAGCGTTTTAGCGGGAGGTGGAGATACGCAGTATTTT | CSVLAGGGDTQYF
TRBJ1-5 | NA | TRBV2 | NA | TGTGCCAGCAGGGGGACGGGGGGGAGCAATCAGCCCCAGCATTTT | CASRGTGGSNQPQHF
TRBJ1-6 | TRBD1 | TRBV18 | NA | TGTGCCAGCTCACCGACAGGGTTTAATTCACCCCTCCACTTT | CASSPTGFNSPLHF
TRBJ1-2 | NA | TRBV7-8 | NA | TGTGCCAGCAGCTTAGAGGGCAACATATATGGCTACACCTTC | CASSLEGNIYGYTF
TRBJ2-2 | TRBD2 | TRBV6-1 | NA | TGTGCCAGCAGTGAAGGACTAGCGGGGAGCGGGGAGCTGTTTTTT | CASSEGLAGSGELFF
TRBJ2-7 | TRBD1 | TRBV6-5 | NA | TGTGCCAGCAGTTACCGGAGACAGGGGGCAGGGGAGCAGTACTTC | CASSYRRQGAGEQYF